The 15 T cell receptor beta chains below all came from one sample that was sequenced in a study of blood T cells in healthy people across ages. With a J-beta primer mix and a sample-barcoded 5' primer, a second PCR ran about 7 to 11 cycles. TCRdb re-called the 5' RACE reads through MiXCR, storing one row per CDR3 protein. The sample holds a few hundred thousand distinct CDR3 sequences, about 26% seen once. Sequenced: blood. The source is a woman aged 70-85 years in good health.

This clonotype was counted between two and nine times. The chain uses TRBV7-2 and TRBJ1-6, with 12 bases lining up with TRBD1. The V gene end was trimmed by 5 bases and the J gene end by 8 bases; junction bases not matched to a gene: 4. CDR1 SGHTA and CDR2 FQGNSA come from the germline V gene. This CDR3 has 15 residues. The CDR3 here is CASSRGQGADSPLHF. The CDR3 nucleotides read TGTGCCAGCAGCCGGGGACAGGGGGCCGATTCACCCCTCCACTTT.

The chain uses TRBV5-1 and TRBJ1-1, with TRBD1 matching over 7 bases. Looked up from germline, CDR1 is SGHRS and CDR2 is YFSETQ. V trimming: 3 bases; J trimming: 5 bases; junction bases outside the gene matches: 10. This CDR3 region has 15 residues. The CDR3 DNA reads TGCGCCAGCAGCTCCGAACAGGGGATGATAACTGAAGCTTTCTTT. Translation: CASSSEQGMITEAFF. Full variable domain (remainder filled in from reference TRBV5-1 and TRBJ1-1): KAGVTQTPRYLIKTRGQQVTLSCSPISGHRSVSWYQQTPGQGLQFLFEYFSETQRNKGNFPGRFSGRQFSNSRSEMNVSTLELGDSALYLCASSSEQGMITEAFFGQGTRLTVV.

The genes are TRBV24-1 and TRBJ2-5; 8 nucleotides align to TRBD1. Near its end, the DNA agrees better with TRBJ2-7, so the J call may be wrong. The length of the CDR3 is 15 residues. Germline V gene sequence: CDR1 KGHDR, CDR2 SFDVKD. Here the CDR3 DNA reads TGTGCCACCAGTGGGGCAGGGGGCGGGAATGACGAGCAGTACTTC. Translating it yields CATSGAGGGNDEQYF.

This clonotype occurred a few times. The CDR3 DNA sequence: TGTGCCATATCGAAGAACAGGGGGTCGAACACCGGGGAGCTGTTTTTT. Translating gives CAISKNRGSNTGELFF. The chain has TRBV10-3 and TRBJ2-2, with 8 positions matching TRBD1. Germline V gene data show CDR1 as ENHRY and CDR2 as SYGVKD. Germline trimming cut 9 bases from V and 0 bases from J; bases unmatched to any gene: 9. The CDR3 loop spans 16 amino acids.

CDR3 nucleotide sequence: TGCGCCAGCAGCAAAAACCCGGCTAATTCCGCAGATACGCAGTATTTT. The encoded protein is CASSKNPANSADTQYF. The chain employs TRBV5-1 and TRBJ2-3; D remains ambiguous. The V gene's germline CDR1 is SGHRS and CDR2 YFSETQ. The V and J ends lost 4 bases and 4 bases respectively, with 19 bases between them. The CDR3 is 16 amino acids.

This clonotype was detected a few times. The V call is TRBV11-3, the J call TRBJ2-7; D gene uncertain. CDR1 is SGHNT and CDR2 is YENEEA in the germline V gene. The CDR3 loop spans 12 amino acids. V was cut by 6 bases and J by 6 bases, with 12 bases left in between. The CDR3 DNA is TGTGCCAGCAGTCGGCCCCTCTCCGAGCAGTACTTC. Protein: CASSRPLSEQYF.

V usage is TRBV4-2 and J usage is TRBJ2-3; 8 positions agree with TRBD2. The V segment lost 5 bases and the J segment 4 bases; nucleotides outside the gene matches: 8. This CDR3 contains 15 residues. Germline V gene data show CDR1 as LGHNA and CDR2 as YNFKEQ. CDR3 bases: TGTGCCAGCAGCTCCTCAGCGGGAGCTGCAGATACGCAGTATTTT. Its translation is CASSSSAGAADTQYF.

The gene calls are TRBV11-2 and TRBJ2-3; 11 bases are shared with TRBD2. The germline V gene encodes CDR1 SGHAT and CDR2 FQNNGV. V lost 4 bases to trimming and J lost 2 bases; unmatched junction nucleotides: 8. This CDR3 region has 17 residues. Here the CDR3 DNA reads TGTGCCAGCAGCTCCTATCGACTAGCGGGGACCACAGATACGCAGTATTTT. Its translation is CASSSYRLAGTTDTQYF.

This clonotype appeared a few times. The junction differs from germline at one of its ends, possibly a read error. V and J are TRBV5-1 and TRBJ2-3, with TRBD1 matching over 12 bases. Looked up from germline, CDR1 is SGHRS and CDR2 is YFSETQ. The CDR3 consists of 19 residues. CDR3 nucleotides: TGCGCTAGCAGCTTGGTGCGGGACAGGGGGCCGCCTAGCACAGATACGCAGTATTTT. The encoded protein is CASSLVRDRGPPSTDTQYF.

CDR3 in amino acids: CASSPPGAEAFF. The CDR3 DNA sequence: TGTGCCAGCAGCCCTCCAGGAGCTGAAGCTTTCTTT. The V call is TRBV12-3 or TRBV12-4, the J call TRBJ1-1, with D unresolved. The CDR3 runs 12 residues. Between the trimmed V and J ends, which lost 6 bases and 6 bases, there was a span of 11 bases.

The chain employs TRBV7-2 and TRBJ1-2, with D tentatively TRBD1 (6 bases). Germline CDR1 and CDR2: SGHTA and FQGNSA. This CDR3 region has 14 residues. V was pared by 5 bases and J by 6 bases, with 16 bases between. The CDR3 DNA follows: TGTGCCAGCAGCCTACCGGGGGGCATCGATGGCTACACCTTC. This codes for CASSLPGGIDGYTF.

This clonotype appeared many times. The chain combines TRBV28 with TRBJ2-5, with 7 bases aligning to TRBD2. CDR3 length equals 14 residues. J lost 5 bases, V lost 6 bases, and 9 bases had no gene match. The germline CDR1 and CDR2 sequences are MDHEN and SYDVKM. The CDR3 DNA is TGTGCCAGCAGCCCGGGAGGAGGCTGGGAGACCCAGTACTTC. This codes for CASSPGGGWETQYF.

The genes are TRBV4-2 and TRBJ2-5, with D perhaps TRBD2 (6 bases). CDR1 and CDR2 (germline): LGHNA, YNFKEQ. The CDR3 length is 15 residues. V lost 0 bases and J 3 bases, leaving 11 bases between the germline ends. The CDR3 nucleotides are TGTGCCAGCAGCCAAGATACTAGCCCGAAAGAGACCCAGTACTTC. Translation: CASSQDTSPKETQYF.

The V gene is TRBV6-6, the J gene TRBJ1-1; TRBD1 agrees at 11 bases. Trimming took 5 bases from V and 11 from J; bases not matched to a gene: 13. There are 15 residues in the CDR3. Germline CDR1 is MNHNY and CDR2 is SVGAGI (reference sequence). The CDR3 sequence: CASSTGTGGVSQAFF. CDR3 nucleotides: TGTGCCAGCAGTACCGGGACAGGGGGTGTCTCCCAGGCTTTCTTT.

This chain links TRBV28 with TRBJ2-5; the match to TRBD2 covers 12 bases. Germline-derived CDR1 and CDR2 are MDHEN and SYDVKM. The CDR3 extends over 16 amino acids. V gave up 5 bases and J gave up 3 bases; unmatched junction bases: 7. The CDR3 loop reads CASSPIRLAGEETQYF. The CDR3 DNA follows: TGTGCCAGCAGTCCAATCCGACTAGCGGGGGAAGAGACCCAGTACTTC.